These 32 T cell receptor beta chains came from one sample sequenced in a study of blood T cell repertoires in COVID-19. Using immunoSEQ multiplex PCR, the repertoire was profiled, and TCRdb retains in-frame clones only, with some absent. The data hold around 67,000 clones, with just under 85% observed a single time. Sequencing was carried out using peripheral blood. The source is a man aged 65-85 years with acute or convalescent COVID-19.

CDR3 coding DNA: TGTGCCAGCAGTCGGTTGAACACTGAAGCTTTCTTT. Its protein product is CASSRLNTEAFF. The chain couples TRBV6-5 to TRBJ1-1; unclear D gene. The length of the CDR3 is 12 residues. The germline CDR1 and CDR2 sequences are MNHEY and SVGAGI. Trimming stripped 5 bases from V and 0 bases from J, with 4 bases between.

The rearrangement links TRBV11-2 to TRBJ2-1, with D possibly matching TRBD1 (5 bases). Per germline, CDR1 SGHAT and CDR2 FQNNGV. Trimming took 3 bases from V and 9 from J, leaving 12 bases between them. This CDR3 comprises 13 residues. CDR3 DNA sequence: TGTGCCAGCAGCTTCGGCAGGGTATCTGAGCAGTTCTTC. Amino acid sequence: CASSFGRVSEQFF.

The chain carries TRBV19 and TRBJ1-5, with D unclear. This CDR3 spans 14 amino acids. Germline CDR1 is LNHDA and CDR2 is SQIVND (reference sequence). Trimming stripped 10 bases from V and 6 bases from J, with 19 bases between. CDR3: CATQTGSLGQPQHF. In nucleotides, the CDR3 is TGTGCCACCCAGACCGGGTCACTAGGTCAGCCCCAGCATTTT.

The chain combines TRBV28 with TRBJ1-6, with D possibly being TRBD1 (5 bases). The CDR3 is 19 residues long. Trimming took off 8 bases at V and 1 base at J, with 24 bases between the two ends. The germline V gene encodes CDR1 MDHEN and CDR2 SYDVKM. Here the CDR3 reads CASLPSPGDDGSYNSPLHF. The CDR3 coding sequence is TGTGCCAGCCTCCCCTCCCCGGGGGATGACGGGTCCTATAATTCACCCCTCCACTTT.

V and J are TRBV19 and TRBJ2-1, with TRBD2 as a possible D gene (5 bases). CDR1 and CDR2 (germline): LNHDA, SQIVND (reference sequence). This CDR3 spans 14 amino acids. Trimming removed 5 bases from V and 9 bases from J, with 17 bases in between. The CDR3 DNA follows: TGTGCCAGTAGTGGACCTAACCTACGGGGTGAGCAGTTCTTC. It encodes CASSGPNLRGEQFF.

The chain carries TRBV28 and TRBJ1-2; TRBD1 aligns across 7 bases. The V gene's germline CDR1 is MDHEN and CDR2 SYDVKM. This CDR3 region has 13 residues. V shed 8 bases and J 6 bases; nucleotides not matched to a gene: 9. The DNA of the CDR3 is TGTGCCAGCCTGGGACAGCTTACCAATGGCTACACCTTC. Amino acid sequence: CASLGQLTNGYTF.

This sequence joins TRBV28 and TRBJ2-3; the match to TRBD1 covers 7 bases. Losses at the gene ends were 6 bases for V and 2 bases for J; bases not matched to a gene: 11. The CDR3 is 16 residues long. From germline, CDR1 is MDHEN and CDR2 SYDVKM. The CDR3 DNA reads TGTGCCAGCAGGCCCTCCGGGACAGCTCACACAGATACGCAGTATTTT. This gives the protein CASRPSGTAHTDTQYF.

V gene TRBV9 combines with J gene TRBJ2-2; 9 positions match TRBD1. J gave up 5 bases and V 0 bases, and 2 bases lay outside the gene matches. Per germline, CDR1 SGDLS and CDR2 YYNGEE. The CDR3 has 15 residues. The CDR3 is CASSVVGQGTGELFF. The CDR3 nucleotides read TGTGCCAGCAGCGTAGTGGGACAGGGAACCGGGGAGCTGTTTTTT.

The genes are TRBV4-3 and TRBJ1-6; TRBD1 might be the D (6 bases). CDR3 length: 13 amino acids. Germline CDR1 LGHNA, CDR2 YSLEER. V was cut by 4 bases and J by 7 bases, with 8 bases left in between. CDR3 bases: TGCGCCAGCAGCCGGCAGGGGAATTCACCCCTCCACTTT. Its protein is CASSRQGNSPLHF.

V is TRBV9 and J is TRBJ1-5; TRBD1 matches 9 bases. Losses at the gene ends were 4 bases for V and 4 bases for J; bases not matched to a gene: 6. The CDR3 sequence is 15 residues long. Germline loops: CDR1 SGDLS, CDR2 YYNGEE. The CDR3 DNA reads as TGTGCCAGCAGCTACACAGGGACAGGGAATCAGCCCCAGCATTTT. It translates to CASSYTGTGNQPQHF. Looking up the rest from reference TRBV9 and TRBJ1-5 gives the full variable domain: DSGVTQTPKHLITATGQRVTLRCSPRSGDLSVYWYQQSLDQGLQFLIQYYNGEERAKGNILERFSAQQFPDLHSELNLSSLELGDSALYFCASSYTGTGNQPQHFGDGTRLSIL.

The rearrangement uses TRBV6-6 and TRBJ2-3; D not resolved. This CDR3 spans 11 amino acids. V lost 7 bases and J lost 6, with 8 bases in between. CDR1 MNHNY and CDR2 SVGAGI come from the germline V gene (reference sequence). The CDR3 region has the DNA TGTGCCAGCACCGCGTTCGATACGCAGTATTTT. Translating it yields CASTAFDTQYF.

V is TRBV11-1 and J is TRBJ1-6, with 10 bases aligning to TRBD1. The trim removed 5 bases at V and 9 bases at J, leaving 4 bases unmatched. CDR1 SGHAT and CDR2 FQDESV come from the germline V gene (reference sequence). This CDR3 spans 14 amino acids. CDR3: CASSRTGGSSPLHF. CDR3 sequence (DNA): TGTGCCAGCAGCCGGACAGGGGGGAGTTCACCCCTCCACTTT.

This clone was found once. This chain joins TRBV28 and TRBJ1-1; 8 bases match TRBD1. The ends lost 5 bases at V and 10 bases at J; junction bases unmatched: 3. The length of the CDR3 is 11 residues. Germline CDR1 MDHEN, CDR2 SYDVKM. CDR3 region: CASSLDRGAFF. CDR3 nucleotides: TGTGCCAGCAGTCTTGACAGGGGAGCTTTCTTT.

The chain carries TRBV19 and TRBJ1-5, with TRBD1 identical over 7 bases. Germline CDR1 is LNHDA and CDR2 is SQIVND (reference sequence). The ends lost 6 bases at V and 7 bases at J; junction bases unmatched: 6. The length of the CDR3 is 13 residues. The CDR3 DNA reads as TGTGCCAGTAGCGACAGGGTTGGACAGCCCCAGCATTTT. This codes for CASSDRVGQPQHF. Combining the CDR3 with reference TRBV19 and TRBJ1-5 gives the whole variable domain DGGITQSPKYLFRKEGQNVTLSCEQNLNHDAMYWYRQDPGQGLRLIYYSQIVNDFQKGDIAEGYSVSREKKESFPLTVTSAQKNPTAFYLCASSDRVGQPQHFGDGTRLSIL.

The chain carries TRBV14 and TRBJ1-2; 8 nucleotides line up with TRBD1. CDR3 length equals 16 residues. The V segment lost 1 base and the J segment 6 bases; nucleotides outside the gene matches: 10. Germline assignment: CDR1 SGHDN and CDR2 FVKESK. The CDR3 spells CASSQARGTGGNGYTF. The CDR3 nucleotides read TGTGCCAGCAGCCAAGCCAGGGGGACAGGTGGGAATGGCTACACCTTC.

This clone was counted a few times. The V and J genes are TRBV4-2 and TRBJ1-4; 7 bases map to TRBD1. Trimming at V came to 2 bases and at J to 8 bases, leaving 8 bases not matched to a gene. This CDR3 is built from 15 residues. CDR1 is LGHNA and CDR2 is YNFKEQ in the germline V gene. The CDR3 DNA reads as TGTGCCAGCAGCCAACCCGACAGGGTATCAGAAAAACTGTTTTTT. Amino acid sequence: CASSQPDRVSEKLFF.

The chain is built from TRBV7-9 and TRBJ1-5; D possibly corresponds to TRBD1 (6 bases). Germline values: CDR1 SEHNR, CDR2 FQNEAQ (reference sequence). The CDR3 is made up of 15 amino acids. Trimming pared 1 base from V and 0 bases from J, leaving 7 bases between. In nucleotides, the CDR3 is TGTGCCAGCAGCTTAGTAGGGGGTAGCAATCAGCCCCAGCATTTT. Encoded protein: CASSLVGGSNQPQHF.

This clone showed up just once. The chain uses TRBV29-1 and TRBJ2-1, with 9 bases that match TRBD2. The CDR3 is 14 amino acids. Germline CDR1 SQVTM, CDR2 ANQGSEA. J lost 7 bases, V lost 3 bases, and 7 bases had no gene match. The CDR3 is CSVDGREGRNEQFF. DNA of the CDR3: TGCAGCGTTGATGGGCGGGAGGGCAGGAATGAGCAGTTCTTC.

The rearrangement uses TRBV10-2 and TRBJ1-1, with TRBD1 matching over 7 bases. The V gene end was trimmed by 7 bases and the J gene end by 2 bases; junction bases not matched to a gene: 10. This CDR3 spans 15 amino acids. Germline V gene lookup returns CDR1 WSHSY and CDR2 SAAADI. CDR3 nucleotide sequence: TGCGCCAGCATCCCAGGGGGGTTCCATAACACTGAAGCTTTCTTT. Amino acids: CASIPGGFHNTEAFF.

CDR3 coding DNA: TGTGCCAGCCGGGAGTACCGGGGTTCCTACGAGCAGTACTTC. This sequence encodes CASREYRGSYEQYF. This chain joins TRBV5-4 and TRBJ2-7, with D possibly TRBD2 on 6 matching bases. The CDR3 is made up of 14 amino acids. Germline V lookup: CDR1 SGHNT, CDR2 YYREEE (reference sequence). V was pared by 7 bases and J by 1 base, with 15 bases between.

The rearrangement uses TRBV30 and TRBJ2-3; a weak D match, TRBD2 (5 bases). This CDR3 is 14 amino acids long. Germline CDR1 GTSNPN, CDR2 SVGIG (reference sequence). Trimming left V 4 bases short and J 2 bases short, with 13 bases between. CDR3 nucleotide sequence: TGTGCCTGGAATGAGGGCCAAATCACAGATACGCAGTATTTT. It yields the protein CAWNEGQITDTQYF.

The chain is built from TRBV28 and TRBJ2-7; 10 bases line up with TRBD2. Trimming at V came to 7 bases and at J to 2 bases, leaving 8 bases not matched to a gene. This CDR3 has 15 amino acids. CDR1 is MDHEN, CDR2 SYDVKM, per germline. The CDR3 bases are TGTGCCAGCATTTCCACCCTAGCGGGGGCCTACGAGCAGTACTTC. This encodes CASISTLAGAYEQYF.

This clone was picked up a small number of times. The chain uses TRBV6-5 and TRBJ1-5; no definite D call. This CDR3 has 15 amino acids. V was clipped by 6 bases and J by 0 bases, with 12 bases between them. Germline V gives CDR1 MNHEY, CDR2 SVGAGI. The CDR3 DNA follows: TGTGCCAGCAGGCCCGAATCGGTTAGCAATCAGCCCCAGCATTTT. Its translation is CASRPESVSNQPQHF.

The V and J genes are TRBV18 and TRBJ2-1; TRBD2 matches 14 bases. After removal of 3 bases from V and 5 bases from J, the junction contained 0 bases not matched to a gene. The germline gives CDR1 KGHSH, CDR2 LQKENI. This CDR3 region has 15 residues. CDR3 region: CASSPGLAGDNEQFF. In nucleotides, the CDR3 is TGTGCCAGCTCACCGGGACTAGCGGGGGACAATGAGCAGTTCTTC.

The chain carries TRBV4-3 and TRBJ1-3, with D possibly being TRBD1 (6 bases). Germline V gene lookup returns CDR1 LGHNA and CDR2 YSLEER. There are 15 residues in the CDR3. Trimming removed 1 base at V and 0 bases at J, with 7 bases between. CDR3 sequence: CASSQGTVSGNTIYF. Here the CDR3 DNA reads TGCGCCAGCAGCCAAGGGACAGTCTCTGGAAACACCATATATTTT.

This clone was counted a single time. CDR3 residues: CASSFGTGGGEQYF. CDR3 bases: TGTGCCAGCAGTTTTGGGACAGGGGGCGGGGAGCAGTACTTC. The gene calls are TRBV27 and TRBJ2-7, with TRBD1 identical over 12 bases. Unmatched junction bases numbered 4, after V lost 3 bases and J lost 7 bases. The CDR3 loop spans 14 amino acids. The germline gives CDR1 MNHEY, CDR2 SMNVEV (reference sequence).

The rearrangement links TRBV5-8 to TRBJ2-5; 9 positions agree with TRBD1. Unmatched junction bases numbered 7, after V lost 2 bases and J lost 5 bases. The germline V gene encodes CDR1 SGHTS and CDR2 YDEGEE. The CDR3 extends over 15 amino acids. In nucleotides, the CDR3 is TGTGCCAGCAGCTTCGGAGACAGGGGGGGTGAGACCCAGTACTTC. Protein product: CASSFGDRGGETQYF.

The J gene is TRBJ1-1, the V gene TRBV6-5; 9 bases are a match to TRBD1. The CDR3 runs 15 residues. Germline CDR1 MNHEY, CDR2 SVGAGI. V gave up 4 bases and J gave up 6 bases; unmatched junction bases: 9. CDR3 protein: CASSSGTGYFAEAFF. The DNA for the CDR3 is TGTGCCAGCAGTTCCGGGACAGGGTATTTCGCTGAAGCTTTCTTT.

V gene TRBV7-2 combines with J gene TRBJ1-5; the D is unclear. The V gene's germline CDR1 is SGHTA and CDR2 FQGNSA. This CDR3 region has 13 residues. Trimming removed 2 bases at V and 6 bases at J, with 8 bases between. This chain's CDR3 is CASSLSGSQPQHF. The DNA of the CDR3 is TGTGCCAGCAGCTTAAGCGGGAGTCAGCCCCAGCATTTT.

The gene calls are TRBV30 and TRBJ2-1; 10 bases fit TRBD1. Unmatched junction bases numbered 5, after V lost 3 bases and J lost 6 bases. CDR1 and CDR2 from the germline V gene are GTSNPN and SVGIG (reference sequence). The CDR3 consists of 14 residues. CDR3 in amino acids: CAWRGTGALNEQFF. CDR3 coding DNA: TGTGCCTGGAGGGGGACAGGGGCCCTCAATGAGCAGTTCTTC. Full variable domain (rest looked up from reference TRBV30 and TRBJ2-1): SQTIHQWPATLVQPVGSPLSLECTVEGTSNPNLYWYRQAAGRGLQLLFYSVGIGQISSEVPQNLSASRPQDRQFILSSKKLLLSDSGFYLCAWRGTGALNEQFFGPGTRLTVL.

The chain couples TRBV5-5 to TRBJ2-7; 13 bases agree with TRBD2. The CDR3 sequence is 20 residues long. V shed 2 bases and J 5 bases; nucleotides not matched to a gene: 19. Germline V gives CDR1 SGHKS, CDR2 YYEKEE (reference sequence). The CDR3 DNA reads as TGTGCCAGCAGCTTCACATACTCGACCCGACTAGCGGGAGGCCCCCACGAGCAGTACTTC. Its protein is CASSFTYSTRLAGGPHEQYF. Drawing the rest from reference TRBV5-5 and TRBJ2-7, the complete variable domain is DAGVTQSPTHLIKTRGQQVTLRCSPISGHKSVSWYQQVLGQGPQFIFQYYEKEERGRGNFPDRFSARQFPNYSSELNVNALLLGDSALYLCASSFTYSTRLAGGPHEQYFGPGTRLTVT.

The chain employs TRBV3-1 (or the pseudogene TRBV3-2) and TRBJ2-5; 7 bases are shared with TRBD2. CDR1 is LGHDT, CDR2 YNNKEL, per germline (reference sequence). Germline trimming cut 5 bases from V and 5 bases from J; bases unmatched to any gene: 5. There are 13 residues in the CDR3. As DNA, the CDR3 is TGTGCCAGCAGCTGGACTAGTTGGGAGACCCAGTACTTC. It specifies CASSWTSWETQYF.